The entry that follows covers one TCR beta chain sequence. The antigen is undetermined. This specimen includes other DNA sequences encoding the same CDR3. Clones were read by immunoSEQ multiplex PCR, and TCRdb kept only the in-frame ones, dropping some. The sample lists under 2.5 million clones; just under 95% were seen once. The sample belongs to a study of shared clonotypes between healthy human individuals. For the study at large: Researchers assigned three CD4 naive, three CD4 memory, two CD8 naive and one CD8 memory plate to each donor. Overall study findings and caveats: Sampling was confined to blood; repertoires within tissues likely differ. For naive CD4 cells, roughly 5% of clonotypes were shared across a few donors.

CD45RA+ naive and CD45RA-negative memory subsets were separated from CD4+ cells. The V gene's germline CDR1 is SEHNR and CDR2 FQNEAQ (reference sequence). The CDR3 has 15 amino acids. The germline V and J ends were trimmed by 5 bases and 3 bases, with 14 bases remaining between them. The clonotype was recovered from a man younger than 30 in good health. Some clones in this sample may be carry-over from other donors' samples. Sample: naive CD4+ T cells from PBMCs. Subset here: CD45RA+ positively selected. The J gene is TRBJ1-5, the V gene TRBV7-9; possible D gene TRBD1, 6 bases. The CDR3, as DNA: TGTGCCAGCAGCCTAGGGGGGCAGGACAATCAGCCCCAGCATTTT. Its protein is CASSLGGQDNQPQHF.